The clone carrying this TCR beta chain has ten or more counts. What it recognizes is unknown. Germline CDR1 is ENHRY and CDR2 is SYGVKD. V was cut by 4 bases and J by 5 bases, with 11 bases left in between. CDR3 length equals 13 residues. Patients between 18 and 65 years old had hyperthyroidism, newly diagnosed and lasting under 2 months. This specimen comes from a study of T cells in Graves' hyperthyroidism and ophthalmopathy. Amplified TCR beta CDR3 regions came from RNA transcripts. Researchers ran a first-round RT-PCR on the TCR CDR3 using the HTBI primer set. TCRdb independently ran MiXCR on the multiplex PCR reads; one entry per CDR3 protein. The sample records 750,000 to 950,000 distinct CDR3 sequences, 38% being singletons. Findings of the study overall: It was a median roughly 6.5 months before onset that the model predicted ophthalmopathy. Blood also held most thyroid clonotypes expanded beyond 0.001.

The source material was blood. The chain employs TRBV10-3 and TRBJ2-5; the D is unclear. The TCR originated in a young man with Graves' hyperthyroidism. The CDR3 sequence: CAISAGEMETQYF. In DNA form, the CDR3 reads TGTGCCATCAGTGCTGGAGAAATGGAGACCCAGTACTTC.